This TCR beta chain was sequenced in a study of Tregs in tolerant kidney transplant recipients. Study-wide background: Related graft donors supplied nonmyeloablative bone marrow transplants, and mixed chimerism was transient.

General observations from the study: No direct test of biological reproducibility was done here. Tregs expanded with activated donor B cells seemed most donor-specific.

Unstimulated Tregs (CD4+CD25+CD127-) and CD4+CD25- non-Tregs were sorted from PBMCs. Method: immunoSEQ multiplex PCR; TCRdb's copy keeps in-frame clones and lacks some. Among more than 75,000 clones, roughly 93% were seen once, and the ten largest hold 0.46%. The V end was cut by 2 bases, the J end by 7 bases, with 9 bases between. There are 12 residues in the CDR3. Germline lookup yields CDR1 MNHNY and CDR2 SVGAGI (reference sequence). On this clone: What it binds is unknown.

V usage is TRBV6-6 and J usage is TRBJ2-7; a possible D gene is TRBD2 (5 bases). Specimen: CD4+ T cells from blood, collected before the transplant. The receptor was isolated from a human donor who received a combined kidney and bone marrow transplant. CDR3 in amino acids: CASSYASLEQYF. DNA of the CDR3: TGTGCCAGCAGTTACGCTAGCTTGGAGCAGTACTTC.